Listed below are T cell receptor beta chains from one sample, sequenced in a study of blood T cell repertoires in COVID-19. Using immunoSEQ multiplex PCR, the repertoire was profiled, and TCRdb retains in-frame clones only, with some absent. The data contain under 200,000 clones, roughly 84% of them seen just once; the ten biggest clones take up roughly an eighth. Sequences were obtained from peripheral blood. Every receptor here comes from a man younger than 35 with active or convalescent COVID-19. Each CDR3 is given with its conserved first and last residue. The order of the fields is D gene, clone size, J gene, V gene, CDR3 DNA, CDR3 protein. A D gene is named only where the DNA matches it firmly. Some rows mark clone size as missing; the rest say once, few, many or name a class of expanded clone.

d_gene: .
abundance: .
j_gene: TRBJ2-7
v_gene: TRBV2
CDR3nt: TGTGCCAGCAGCCCCCAGACAGTTACCTACGAGCAGTACTTC
CDR3aa: CASSPQTVTYEQYF

d_gene: TRBD1
abundance: .
j_gene: TRBJ1-3
v_gene: TRBV12-3/TRBV12-4
CDR3nt: TGTGCCAGTTCGGACAGGGGGCGAAACACCATATATTTT
CDR3aa: CASSDRGRNTIYF

d_gene: TRBD2
abundance: few
j_gene: TRBJ2-1
v_gene: TRBV14
CDR3nt: TGTGCCAGCAGCCCACTAGCGGGATACAATGAGCAGTTCTTC
CDR3aa: CASSPLAGYNEQFF

d_gene: .
abundance: few
j_gene: TRBJ1-1
v_gene: TRBV29-1
CDR3nt: TGCAGCGCCTCAGGGGAAACTGAAGCTTTCTTT
CDR3aa: CSASGETEAFF

d_gene: .
abundance: .
j_gene: TRBJ1-5
v_gene: TRBV24-1
CDR3nt: TGTGCCACCAGGGACAGAAGTAGTCAGCCCCAGCATTTT
CDR3aa: CATRDRSSQPQHF

d_gene: TRBD2
abundance: .
j_gene: TRBJ2-3
v_gene: TRBV9
CDR3nt: TGTGCCAGCAGCGAACCGAGCGGGACTAGCGGGAGGGCCGGCACAGATACGCAGTATTTT
CDR3aa: CASSEPSGTSGRAGTDTQYF

d_gene: TRBD2
abundance: .
j_gene: TRBJ2-7
v_gene: TRBV19
CDR3nt: TGTGCCAGTAGGGGACCGGGACTAGGGAACTACGAGCAGTACTTC
CDR3aa: CASRGPGLGNYEQYF

d_gene: TRBD1
abundance: .
j_gene: TRBJ1-3
v_gene: TRBV19
CDR3nt: TGTGCCAGTAGGAGACCCATAAGGGACAGACCCACCTTTAGATCTGGAAACACCATATATTTT
CDR3aa: CASRRPIRDRPTFRSGNTIYF

d_gene: .
abundance: .
j_gene: TRBJ2-7
v_gene: TRBV5-5
CDR3nt: TGTGCCAGCACCTTTGGTGCTAGCTCCTACGAGCAGTACTTC
CDR3aa: CASTFGASSYEQYF

d_gene: TRBD2
abundance: .
j_gene: TRBJ2-5
v_gene: TRBV13
CDR3nt: TGTGCCAGCAGCTTAGCCCTAGCGGGGAGTTCCAGTCAAGAGACCCAGTACTTC
CDR3aa: CASSLALAGSSSQETQYF

d_gene: TRBD2
abundance: .
j_gene: TRBJ2-1
v_gene: TRBV6-2/TRBV6-3
CDR3nt: TGTGCCAGCAGTCGTAGCGGGAGTTTGGGGGAGCAGTTCTTC
CDR3aa: CASSRSGSLGEQFF

d_gene: TRBD1
abundance: .
j_gene: TRBJ1-2
v_gene: TRBV9
CDR3nt: TGTGCCAGCAGCGTATTCGACAGGGACTATGGCTACACCTTC
CDR3aa: CASSVFDRDYGYTF

d_gene: TRBD1
abundance: few
j_gene: TRBJ2-7
v_gene: TRBV7-7
CDR3nt: TGTGCCAGCAGTCGACAGGGGGCGAGTGAGCAGTACTTC
CDR3aa: CASSRQGASEQYF

d_gene: .
abundance: .
j_gene: TRBJ1-2
v_gene: TRBV29-1
CDR3nt: TGCAGCGTGCTAGGGGGGGCGAAGGGCTACACCTTC
CDR3aa: CSVLGGAKGYTF

d_gene: .
abundance: .
j_gene: TRBJ1-4
v_gene: TRBV19
CDR3nt: TGTGCCAGTAGTATGGGCGCAGGCCTCAATGAAAAACTGTTTTTT
CDR3aa: CASSMGAGLNEKLFF

d_gene: TRBD1
abundance: .
j_gene: TRBJ1-6
v_gene: TRBV11-2
CDR3nt: TGTGCCAGCAGCTTAGATGGACAGGGGAGTGCCTATAATTCACCCCTCCACTTT
CDR3aa: CASSLDGQGSAYNSPLHF

d_gene: TRBD1
abundance: few
j_gene: TRBJ2-2
v_gene: TRBV19
CDR3nt: TGTGCCAGTAGTGGACAGGGGGCTGGGACCGGGGAGCTGTTTTTT
CDR3aa: CASSGQGAGTGELFF

d_gene: .
abundance: .
j_gene: TRBJ1-3
v_gene: TRBV7-6
CDR3nt: TGTGCCAGCAGCCCTGGACACTCGGACTCTGGAAACACCATATATTTT
CDR3aa: CASSPGHSDSGNTIYF

d_gene: TRBD2
abundance: many
j_gene: TRBJ2-1
v_gene: TRBV7-8
CDR3nt: TGTGCCAGCAGTTCAGATGGGGGGACTAGCGGGAGCGATGAGCAGTTCTTC
CDR3aa: CASSSDGGTSGSDEQFF

d_gene: TRBD1
abundance: .
j_gene: TRBJ1-2
v_gene: TRBV7-8
CDR3nt: TGTGCCAGCAGCTCCTGGACAGGGAAAGGCTACACCTTC
CDR3aa: CASSSWTGKGYTF